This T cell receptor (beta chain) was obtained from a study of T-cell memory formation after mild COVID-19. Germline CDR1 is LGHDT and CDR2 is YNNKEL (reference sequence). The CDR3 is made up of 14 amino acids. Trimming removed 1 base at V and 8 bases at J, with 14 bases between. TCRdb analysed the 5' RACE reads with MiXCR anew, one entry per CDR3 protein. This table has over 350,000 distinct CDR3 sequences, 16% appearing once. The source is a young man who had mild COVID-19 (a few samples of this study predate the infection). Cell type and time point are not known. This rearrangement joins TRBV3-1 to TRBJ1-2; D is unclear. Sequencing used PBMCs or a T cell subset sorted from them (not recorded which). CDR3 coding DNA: TGTGCCAGCAGCCAAGGACCACAGCTTTGGGGCTACACCTTC. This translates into CASSQGPQLWGYTF.